A selection of T cell receptor beta chains follows, all from one sample in a study of cytomegalovirus exposure and HLA in healthy donors. Only in-frame clones appear in the TCRdb table, and some are missing; sequencing was by immunoSEQ multiplex PCR. This sample has some 170,000 clones, with under 80% found just once. The sequenced material came from PBMCs. The receptors derive from a human donor in good health. The CDR3 runs from the conserved cysteine through the conserved F or W. The D gene is left open where the match is weak. Only some rows state a clone size, as once, few, many or a class for expanded clones.

CDR3 length	V gene	clone size	D gene	J gene	CDR3 protein	CDR3 DNA
15	TRBV11-2	few	TRBD1	TRBJ1-3	CASSLSQGAGNTIYF	TGTGCCAGCAGCTTATCTCAGGGGGCAGGAAACACCATATATTTT
15	TRBV5-1	once	.	TRBJ1-2	CASSFSGSNNYGYTF	TGCGCCAGCAGCTTCTCAGGGTCGAATAACTATGGCTACACCTTC
14	TRBV7-3	.	.	TRBJ2-1	CASSLTDTLNEQFF	TGTGCCAGCAGCTTAACAGACACCCTCAATGAGCAGTTCTTC
13	TRBV7-2	.	.	TRBJ1-1	CASSLVRGAEAFF	TGTGCCAGCAGCTTAGTCCGGGGTGCTGAAGCTTTCTTT
13	TRBV5-8	.	.	TRBJ1-1	CASSTTGNTEAFF	TGTGCCAGCAGCACGACAGGGAACACTGAAGCTTTCTTT
16	TRBV7-7	.	TRBD2	TRBJ2-1	CASSTLAGALYNEQFF	TGTGCTAGCAGCACGCTAGCGGGGGCCCTCTACAATGAGCAGTTCTTC
13	TRBV10-2	.	TRBD1	TRBJ1-5	CASGTGNNQPQHF	TGCGCCAGTGGGACAGGGAACAATCAGCCCCAGCATTTT
19	TRBV10-3	.	TRBD2	TRBJ2-1	CAISRTSGASKSSYNEQFF	TGTGCCATCAGTCGGACTAGCGGGGCTTCTAAGAGCTCCTACAATGAGCAGTTCTTC
14	TRBV7-8	.	.	TRBJ2-7	CASSTGLIPYEQYF	TGTGCCAGCAGCACAGGATTAATACCCTACGAGCAGTACTTC
17	TRBV27	few	TRBD1	TRBJ2-7	CASSPSAGQGARGEQYF	TGTGCCAGCAGTCCATCTGCGGGACAGGGGGCACGCGGCGAGCAGTACTTC
13	TRBV4-2	few	.	TRBJ1-2	CASSQDILLRYTF	TGTGCCAGCAGCCAAGATATCCTTCTTCGCTACACCTTC
14	TRBV5-1	.	.	TRBJ2-7	CASSLGEEGYEQYF	TGCGCCAGCAGCTTGGGTGAGGAGGGCTACGAGCAGTACTTC
15	TRBV6-4	.	TRBD1	TRBJ2-3	CASSGEGQGTDTQYF	TGTGCCAGCAGTGGTGAGGGACAGGGCACAGATACGCAGTATTTT
13	TRBV7-9	.	TRBD2	TRBJ2-1	CASSLVSGGEQFF	TGTGCCAGCAGCTTAGTTAGCGGGGGCGAGCAGTTCTTC
13	TRBV30	.	.	TRBJ1-1	CAWTRVRNTEAFF	TGTGCCTGGACCAGGGTCAGGAACACTGAAGCTTTCTTT
17	TRBV5-6	.	TRBD2	TRBJ2-4	CASSLTSGGYLSTIQYF	TGTGCCAGCAGCTTGACTAGCGGGGGCTATTTGTCTACCATTCAGTACTTC
16	TRBV29-1	.	.	TRBJ1-2	CSVDGAGASQAYGYTF	TGCAGCGTTGATGGGGCAGGGGCAAGTCAAGCATATGGCTACACCTTC
13	TRBV19	.	.	TRBJ1-1	CASSQGWNTEAFF	TGTGCCAGTAGTCAGGGCTGGAACACTGAAGCTTTCTTT
14	TRBV27	.	TRBD1	TRBJ1-1	CASSRTGANTEAFF	TGTGCCAGCAGTAGGACAGGGGCGAACACTGAAGCTTTCTTT
15	TRBV4-3	.	.	TRBJ1-2	CASSPDGGVNYGYTF	TGCGCCAGCAGCCCCGACGGGGGGGTCAACTATGGCTACACCTTC
15	TRBV2	.	.	TRBJ2-1	CASSEEAPGGHEQFF	TGTGCCAGCAGTGAAGAAGCACCCGGGGGGCATGAGCAGTTCTTC
17	TRBV27	.	.	TRBJ1-2	CASSLSGARRSYYGYTF	TGTGCCAGCAGTTTATCGGGGGCGAGGAGGAGTTACTATGGCTACACCTTC
15	TRBV6-1	many	.	TRBJ1-2	CASSEGEGASYGYTF	TGTGCCAGCAGTGAAGGCGAGGGCGCAAGCTATGGCTACACCTTC
16	TRBV9	.	TRBD2	TRBJ2-3	CASTRTSGGPTDTQYF	TGTGCCAGCACCAGGACTAGCGGGGGTCCCACAGATACGCAGTATTTT
16	TRBV5-6	.	TRBD2	TRBJ2-7	CASSLLAGQSSYEQYF	TGTGCCAGCAGCTTACTAGCGGGGCAGAGCTCCTACGAGCAGTACTTC
18	TRBV6-1	.	TRBD1	TRBJ2-7	CASSEAQFGTGISYEQYF	TGTGCCAGCAGTGAAGCGCAATTCGGGACAGGTATCTCCTACGAGCAGTACTTC